This T cell receptor beta chain was recovered during a study of blood T cell repertoires in COVID-19. In the study overall: Some COVID-19 samples were acute and others convalescent; all came from the United States, Italy and Spain.

Sequencing used immunoSEQ multiplex PCR; TCRdb keeps in-frame clones, though not all of them. This sample yields approximately 240,000 clones, of which about 80% are seen a single time; around 2% belongs to the top ten. The CDR3 runs to 14 residues. Germline V gene sequence: CDR1 SGDLS, CDR2 YYNGEE. Trimming removed 0 bases from V and 7 bases from J, with 10 bases in between. The TCR sequence derives from a woman aged 55 to 70 with acute or convalescent COVID-19. Sequencing was done on a sample of peripheral blood. This chain links TRBV9 with TRBJ2-2; D may be TRBD2 (6 bases). The CDR3 protein is CASSVGVSGGELFF. CDR3 in DNA: TGTGCCAGCAGCGTAGGGGTTAGCGGCGGGGAGCTGTTTTTT.